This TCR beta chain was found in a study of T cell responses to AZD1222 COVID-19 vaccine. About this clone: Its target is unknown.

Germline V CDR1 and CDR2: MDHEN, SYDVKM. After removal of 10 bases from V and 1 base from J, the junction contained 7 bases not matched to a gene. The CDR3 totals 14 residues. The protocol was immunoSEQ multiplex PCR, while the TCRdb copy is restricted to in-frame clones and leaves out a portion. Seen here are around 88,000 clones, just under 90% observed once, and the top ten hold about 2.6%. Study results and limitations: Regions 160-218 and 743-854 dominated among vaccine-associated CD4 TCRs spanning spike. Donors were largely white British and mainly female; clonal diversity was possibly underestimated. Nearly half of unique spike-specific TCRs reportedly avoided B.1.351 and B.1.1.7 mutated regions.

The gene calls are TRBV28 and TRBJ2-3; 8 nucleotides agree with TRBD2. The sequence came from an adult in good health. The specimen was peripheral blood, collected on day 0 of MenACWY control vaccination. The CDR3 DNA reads TGTGCCAACTCTAGCGGGTCCTGCACAGATACGCAGTATTTT. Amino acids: CANSSGSCTDTQYF.